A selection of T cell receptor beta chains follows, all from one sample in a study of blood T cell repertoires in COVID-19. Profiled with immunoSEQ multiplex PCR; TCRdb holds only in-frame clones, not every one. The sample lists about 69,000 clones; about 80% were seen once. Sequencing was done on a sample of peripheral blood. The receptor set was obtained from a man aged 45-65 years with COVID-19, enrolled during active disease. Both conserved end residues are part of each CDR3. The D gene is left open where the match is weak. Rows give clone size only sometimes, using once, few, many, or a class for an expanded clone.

TGCAGCGTGGAGACAGGGGACGGGGGCTACACCTTC,CSVETGDGGYTF,TRBJ1-2,TRBD1,TRBV29-1,NA
TGTGCCAGCAGCGTAGGTCTAAGTGAGACAAAAAACATTCAGTACTTC,CASSVGLSETKNIQYF,TRBJ2-4,NA,TRBV9,NA
TGTGCCAGTAGCCTGGGACAGGGGGCAAGTAATTCACCCCTCCACTTT,CASSLGQGASNSPLHF,TRBJ1-6,TRBD1,TRBV19,medium-sized
TGCGCCAGCAGCCATCTCGACAGGGGACATGGCTACACCTTC,CASSHLDRGHGYTF,TRBJ1-2,TRBD1,TRBV4-1,NA
TGTGCCAGCAGTTACTCGGCGGGGGGGGGCTACACCTTC,CASSYSAGGGYTF,TRBJ1-2,NA,TRBV6-5,NA
TGCGCCAGCAGCTTTGGGGCCCGCGGGGTCAACACTGAAGCTTTCTTT,CASSFGARGVNTEAFF,TRBJ1-1,NA,TRBV5-1,NA
TGTGCCAGTAGTACCACAGGGGTGTCTGGAAACACCATATATTTT,CASSTTGVSGNTIYF,TRBJ1-3,TRBD1,TRBV19,few
TGTGCCAGCAGGAATGGACAGGGTGAGGCTTTCTTT,CASRNGQGEAFF,TRBJ1-1,TRBD1,TRBV3-1/TRBV3-2,once
TGTGCCAGCAGCTTATGGACTAGGACAGGGGGCAGTGAGCCCCAGCATTTT,CASSLWTRTGGSEPQHF,TRBJ1-5,TRBD1,TRBV7-9,NA
TGCAGCGCAGGAGCTACTAATGAAAAACTGTTTTTT,CSAGATNEKLFF,TRBJ1-4,NA,TRBV29-1,NA
TGCGCCAGCAGCACCCCACAGGGTTATAACTATGGCTACACCTTC,CASSTPQGYNYGYTF,TRBJ1-2,NA,TRBV10-1,NA
TGTGCCAGCAGCCAGGAGACAGGGGGAACCTACGAGCAGTACTTC,CASSQETGGTYEQYF,TRBJ2-7,TRBD1,TRBV13,NA
TGTGCCTGGAGTGTATATATGCGGGCCGGTGGAAACACCATATATTTT,CAWSVYMRAGGNTIYF,TRBJ1-3,NA,TRBV30,NA
TGTGCCAGCAGCAAACGAGATATCCCGGGACTAGGAATCAATGAGCAGTTCTTC,CASSKRDIPGLGINEQFF,TRBJ2-1,TRBD2,TRBV7-6,once
TGTGCCAGCAGCCAAGGGCGGGGTAGCTCCTACAATGAGCAGTTCTTC,CASSQGRGSSYNEQFF,TRBJ2-1,NA,TRBV3-1/TRBV3-2,NA
TGTGCCAGCAGTAGCGGGGGGGAATACGAGCAGTACTTC,CASSSGGEYEQYF,TRBJ2-7,TRBD2,TRBV9,few
TGTGCCAGCAGCCCGCGGACTAGTGGCGATACGCAGTATTTT,CASSPRTSGDTQYF,TRBJ2-3,TRBD2,TRBV5-6,NA
TGTGCCAGCGGGGGAGCGGGGGAAGGTGGTGAGCAGTTCTTC,CASGGAGEGGEQFF,TRBJ2-1,TRBD2,TRBV6-5,NA
TGTGCCAGCAGTGAATCGGGAAGGGACACTGAAGCTTTCTTT,CASSESGRDTEAFF,TRBJ1-1,NA,TRBV6-1,once
TGTGCCAGCAGCCAAGGAAGTGTAAGAGGGAGCACAGATACGCAGTATTTT,CASSQGSVRGSTDTQYF,TRBJ2-3,NA,TRBV3-1/TRBV3-2,NA
TGCGCCAGCAGCAACGAAGGAGGCACTGAAGCTTTCTTT,CASSNEGGTEAFF,TRBJ1-1,NA,TRBV5-1,NA
TGCGCCAGCAGTTTTGGACAGTTTGACGCCTACGAGCAGTACTTC,CASSFGQFDAYEQYF,TRBJ2-7,NA,TRBV10-2,NA
TGTGCCAGCTCCGGGACAAACAATGAGCAGTTCTTC,CASSGTNNEQFF,TRBJ2-1,NA,TRBV6-5,once
TGTGCCAGCAGTCGATGGACTAGCGGGGGGGCCACAGATACGCAGTATTTT,CASSRWTSGGATDTQYF,TRBJ2-3,TRBD2,TRBV2,NA
TGTGCCACCAGTGATAGGGTAGCGGGTGGGGATACGCAGTATTTT,CATSDRVAGGDTQYF,TRBJ2-3,TRBD2,TRBV24-1,NA
TGTGCCAGTAGTAAGGGGGCTAGCACAGATACGCAGTATTTT,CASSKGASTDTQYF,TRBJ2-3,TRBD1,TRBV19,NA
TGTGCCAGCAGTCGCAGGGGGCGAGCGAACGAGCAGTACTTC,CASSRRGRANEQYF,TRBJ2-7,TRBD1,TRBV27,NA
TGTGCCAGCAGATTGACTAGCGGGGGGGCTAGGCCAGATGAGCAGTTCTTC,CASRLTSGGARPDEQFF,TRBJ2-1,TRBD2,TRBV28,NA
TGTGCCAGCAGCCCCAGTCGCCGGGGAGCGACAGGGAGTCATTCAGAGAAGTACTTC,CASSPSRRGATGSHSEKYF,TRBJ2-7,TRBD1,TRBV7-9,NA
TGTGCCAGCAGCCCCCGGGGGGGGAAAAGCACAGATACGCAGTATTTT,CASSPRGGKSTDTQYF,TRBJ2-3,TRBD2,TRBV3-1/TRBV3-2,NA
TGTGCCAGCAGTGACTCAATCTTCCAGTCCGAGCAGTACTTC,CASSDSIFQSEQYF,TRBJ2-7,NA,TRBV6-4,once
TGCGCCAGCAGCTCAAGCGGGGAAGAGGGTGAAAAACTGTTTTTT,CASSSSGEEGEKLFF,TRBJ1-4,NA,TRBV5-1,NA
TGCGCCAGCAGCTTGGGACAAAGTTACGAGCAGTACTTC,CASSLGQSYEQYF,TRBJ2-7,NA,TRBV5-1,NA
TGTGCCAGCAGTTATCAGGGTATGAACACTGAAGCTTTCTTT,CASSYQGMNTEAFF,TRBJ1-1,NA,TRBV6-6,NA
TGTGCCAGCACTTCGGCGGGGGGGCTCTTTGAGCAGTTCTTC,CASTSAGGLFEQFF,TRBJ2-1,TRBD2,TRBV2,NA
TGTGCCTGGAGTGTAGCGGGGGATCAGCCCCAGCATTTT,CAWSVAGDQPQHF,TRBJ1-5,NA,TRBV30,NA
TGTGCCAGCAGCCGGATCCCGGGGGATAACTACGAGCAGTACTTC,CASSRIPGDNYEQYF,TRBJ2-7,NA,TRBV11-2,NA
TGTGCCAGCAGTGTGGACTGGGGTGAGCAGTTCTTC,CASSVDWGEQFF,TRBJ2-1,NA,TRBV2,few
TGCGCCAGCAGCTTGGTGTTATGGGGGCGGGAAGAGACCCAGTACTTC,CASSLVLWGREETQYF,TRBJ2-5,NA,TRBV5-1,NA
TGTGCCAGCAGCCGAACAGGGATTGGGGCCAACGTCCTGACTTTC,CASSRTGIGANVLTF,TRBJ2-6,NA,TRBV7-9,few
TGTGCCAGCAGCCAGACTAGCGGGGGGGCGCGCACAGATACGCAGTATTTT,CASSQTSGGARTDTQYF,TRBJ2-3,TRBD2,TRBV5-4,NA
TGCAGCGCCGGCGGGGGGCTCGCCTACGAGCAGTACTTC,CSAGGGLAYEQYF,TRBJ2-7,TRBD2,TRBV29-1,NA
TGTGCCAGCTCACCGAACGAGGGTAACACTGAAGCTTTCTTT,CASSPNEGNTEAFF,TRBJ1-1,NA,TRBV18,few
TGTGCCAGCAGCCTAGGACAGGGGGAGGTCGGCAATGAGCAGTTCTTC,CASSLGQGEVGNEQFF,TRBJ2-1,TRBD1,TRBV13,NA
TGTGCCAGCAGCACCCGACTAGCGGGGGGTAGCACAGATACGCAGTATTTT,CASSTRLAGGSTDTQYF,TRBJ2-3,TRBD2,TRBV7-2,NA
TGTGCCAGCAGCCGGGACTACCTCTCCTACGAGCAGTACTTC,CASSRDYLSYEQYF,TRBJ2-7,TRBD2,TRBV3-1/TRBV3-2,NA
TGTGCCAGTAGTAGATATTCTCCCCCGGGACAGGGGAAATCGGACGGGCAGTTCTTC,CASSRYSPPGQGKSDGQFF,TRBJ2-1,TRBD1,TRBV19,once
TGCGCCAGCAGCTTGGCTAGCGTGGAAGATACGCAGTATTTT,CASSLASVEDTQYF,TRBJ2-3,NA,TRBV5-1,NA
TGTGCCAGCAGTTACGTCCGAGACAGTCGCGGAGATACGCAGTATTTT,CASSYVRDSRGDTQYF,TRBJ2-3,NA,TRBV6-6,NA
TGTGCCTGGAGTGGGCAGTTGAACACTGAAGCTTTCTTT,CAWSGQLNTEAFF,TRBJ1-1,NA,TRBV30,NA